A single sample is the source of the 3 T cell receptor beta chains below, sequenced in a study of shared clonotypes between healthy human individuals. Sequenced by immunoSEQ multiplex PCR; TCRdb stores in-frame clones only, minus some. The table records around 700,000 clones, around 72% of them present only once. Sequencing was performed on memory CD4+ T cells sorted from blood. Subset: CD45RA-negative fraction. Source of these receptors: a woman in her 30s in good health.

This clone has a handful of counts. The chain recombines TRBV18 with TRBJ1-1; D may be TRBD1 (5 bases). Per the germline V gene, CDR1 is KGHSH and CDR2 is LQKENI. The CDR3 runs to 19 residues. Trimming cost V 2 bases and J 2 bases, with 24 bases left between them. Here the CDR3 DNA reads TGTGCCAGCTCACCAGTTCGCCAACGGGGGACTTATTCCAACACTGAAGCTTTCTTT. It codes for CASSPVRQRGTYSNTEAFF.

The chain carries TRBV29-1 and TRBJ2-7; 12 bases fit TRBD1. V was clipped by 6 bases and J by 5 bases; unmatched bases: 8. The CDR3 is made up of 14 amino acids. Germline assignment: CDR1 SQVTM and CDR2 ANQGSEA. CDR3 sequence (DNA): TGCAGCGTCGGTGCCGGGACAGGGGGCGACGAGCAGTACTTC. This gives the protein CSVGAGTGGDEQYF.

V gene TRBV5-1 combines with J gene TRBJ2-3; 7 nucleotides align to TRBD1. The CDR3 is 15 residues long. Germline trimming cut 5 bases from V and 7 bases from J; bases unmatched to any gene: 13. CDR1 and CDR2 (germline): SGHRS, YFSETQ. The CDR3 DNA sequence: TGCGCCAGCAGGCCGACAGGGTCGGTTGCGAATACGCAGTATTTT. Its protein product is CASRPTGSVANTQYF. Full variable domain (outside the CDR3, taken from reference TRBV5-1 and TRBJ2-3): KAGVTQTPRYLIKTRGQQVTLSCSPISGHRSVSWYQQTPGQGLQFLFEYFSETQRNKGNFPGRFSGRQFSNSRSEMNVSTLELGDSALYLCASRPTGSVANTQYFGPGTRLTVL.